Following are 27 T cell receptor beta chains from one sample sequenced in a study of CD8+ T cells in alopecia areata. Extraction and reverse transcription of RNA yielded cDNA as the sequencing template. Some clones are missing from TCRdb's copy, which holds only in-frame ones; the method was immunoSEQ multiplex PCR. The data show over 200,000 clones, roughly 57% seen once. This material consisted of CD4+ T cells sorted from blood, taken at week 0. The receptors originated from a human donor with alopecia areata.

CDR3 sequence: CASGSDRHSNQPQHF. CDR3 in DNA: TGTGCCAGCGGGTCCGACCGCCATAGCAATCAGCCCCAGCATTTT. This rearrangement joins TRBV27 to TRBJ1-5, with D uncertain. V shed 8 bases and J shed 0 bases, with 14 bases lying between them. The CDR3 runs to 15 residues. CDR1 MNHEY and CDR2 SMNVEV come from the germline V gene (reference sequence).

V gene TRBV5-6 combines with J gene TRBJ2-1; 11 nucleotides match TRBD1. This CDR3 spans 16 amino acids. J lost 7 bases, V lost 0 bases, and 6 bases had no gene match. Germline V gene lookup returns CDR1 SGHDT and CDR2 YYEEEE. The chain's CDR3 is CASSLVAGTGGNEQFF. CDR3 in DNA: TGTGCCAGCAGCTTGGTGGCGGGGACAGGGGGTAATGAGCAGTTCTTC.

Note on this clone: One end of the junction varies from germline; a read error may be responsible. V usage is TRBV2 and J usage is TRBJ2-1, with 10 bases fitting TRBD2. Germline loops: CDR1 SNHLY, CDR2 FYNNEI. The CDR3 is 16 residues long. CDR3 protein: CASSEQVRLAGVLQLF. The CDR3 bases are TGTGCCAGCAGTGAACAGGTTCGGCTAGCGGGAGTCCTGCAGCTCTTC.

The DNA of the CDR3 is TGCGCCAGCAGCCAAGCGGAGATCTATGGCTACACCTTC. Translating gives CASSQAEIYGYTF. V is TRBV4-1 and J is TRBJ1-2; D remains ambiguous. The germline gives CDR1 MGHRA, CDR2 YSYEKL. The CDR3 totals 13 residues. V shed 1 base and J shed 4 bases, with 7 bases lying between them.

The chain employs TRBV7-9 and TRBJ2-3; D ambiguous. The CDR3 is made up of 15 amino acids. V dropped 3 bases and J dropped 0 bases, with 10 bases sitting between them. CDR1 SEHNR and CDR2 FQNEAQ come from the germline V gene (reference sequence). Written as DNA, the CDR3 is TGTGCCAGCAGCTTGGGCAGAACTAGCACAGATACGCAGTATTTT. Translated: CASSLGRTSTDTQYF. The complete variable domain, with remaining parts taken from reference TRBV7-9 and TRBJ2-3, reads DTGVSQNPRHKITKRGQNVTFRCDPISEHNRLYWYRQTLGQGPEFLTYFQNEAQLEKSRLLSDRFSAERPKGSFSTLEIQRTEQGDSAMYLCASSLGRTSTDTQYFGPGTRLTVL.

The V call is TRBV4-2, the J call TRBJ2-3; weak D call: TRBD2 (5 bases). The CDR3 covers 18 residues. Trimming removed 6 bases at V and 0 bases at J, with 22 bases between. Germline V CDR1 and CDR2: LGHNA, YNFKEQ. Here the CDR3 reads CASSHTWAGSTSTDTQYF. Here the CDR3 DNA reads TGTGCCAGCAGTCATACCTGGGCGGGCTCGACTAGCACAGATACGCAGTATTTT.

The chain couples TRBV6-5 to TRBJ1-2, with D possibly matching TRBD1 (5 bases). This CDR3 is 14 amino acids long. Trimming pared 4 bases from V and 8 bases from J, leaving 17 bases between. CDR1 and CDR2 (germline): MNHEY, SVGAGI. CDR3 in DNA: TGTGCCAGCAGTTGGGACCGCGAGTCGAACGGCTACACCTTC. Encoded protein: CASSWDRESNGYTF.

This chain uses TRBV18 with TRBJ2-5, with D unclear. The V end was cut by 3 bases, the J end by 1 base, with 6 bases between. This CDR3 region has 13 residues. Per germline, CDR1 KGHSH and CDR2 LQKENI. CDR3 bases: TGTGCCAGCTCACCCACTATCCAAGAGACCCAGTACTTC. Translating gives CASSPTIQETQYF.

This chain links TRBV30 with TRBJ1-1, with D hard to call. Between the trimmed V and J ends, which lost 0 bases and 11 bases, there was a span of 10 bases. The CDR3 totals 11 residues. The germline CDR1 and CDR2 sequences are GTSNPN and SVGIG (reference sequence). The CDR3: CAWSVATWAFF. DNA of the CDR3: TGTGCCTGGAGTGTTGCAACCTGGGCTTTCTTT.

V gene TRBV9 combines with J gene TRBJ2-6; TRBD1 is a possible D gene (5 bases). The ends were cut back, 4 bases at V and 2 bases at J, with 10 bases in the middle. The V gene's germline CDR1 is SGDLS and CDR2 YYNGEE. This CDR3 has 15 amino acids. In nucleotides, the CDR3 is TGTGCCAGCAGCCCAGGGTTTGCTGGGGCCAACGTCCTGACTTTC. It yields the protein CASSPGFAGANVLTF.

In its sample, this clone was seen a few times. The J gene is TRBJ1-1, the V gene TRBV25-1; D not certain. This CDR3 is built from 14 residues. Trimming took 2 bases from V and 4 from J, leaving 11 bases between them. Germline V gene sequence: CDR1 MGHDK, CDR2 SYGVNS. CDR3 sequence reads: CASSENGGITEAFF. Written as DNA, the CDR3 is TGTGCCAGCAGTGAAAACGGAGGGATCACTGAAGCTTTCTTT.

The chain couples TRBV6-5 to TRBJ2-2; D ambiguous. Per germline, CDR1 MNHEY and CDR2 SVGAGI. This CDR3 region has 12 residues. V lost 5 bases to trimming and J lost 7 bases, with 8 bases between them. CDR3 nucleotide sequence: TGTGCCAGCAGTGCCGACGGCGGGGAGCTGTTTTTT. Its translation: CASSADGGELFF.

The J gene is TRBJ2-7, the V gene TRBV5-1; no clear D. Germline V CDR1 and CDR2: SGHRS, YFSETQ. The CDR3 is made up of 14 amino acids. Trimming pared 2 bases from V and 2 bases from J, leaving 11 bases between. The CDR3 sequence: CASSLGDSTYEQYF. In DNA, the CDR3 is TGCGCCAGCAGCTTAGGCGACTCAACCTACGAGCAGTACTTC.

This clone has only a few counts. The chain is built from TRBV13 and TRBJ2-1, with D perhaps TRBD2 (6 bases). Germline CDR1 reads PRHDT; CDR2 reads FYEKMQ (reference sequence). The CDR3 sequence is 16 residues long. Between the trimmed V and J ends, which lost 5 bases and 9 bases, there was a span of 23 bases. This CDR3 is CASSERMEGLLGEQFF. CDR3 coding DNA: TGTGCCAGCAGCGAAAGGATGGAGGGCCTTTTGGGTGAGCAGTTCTTC.

V and J are TRBV5-4 and TRBJ1-5; possibly TRBD1 for D (6 bases). This CDR3 has 17 residues. Per the germline V gene, CDR1 is SGHNT and CDR2 is YYREEE (reference sequence). The germline V and J ends were trimmed by 3 bases and 0 bases, with 16 bases remaining between them. Here the CDR3 reads CASSWGGGSYSNQPQHF. CDR3 in DNA: TGTGCCAGCAGCTGGGGGGGCGGCTCTTATAGCAATCAGCCCCAGCATTTT.

This clone appeared a single time. This rearrangement joins TRBV30 to TRBJ1-2, with unresolved D. Germline V gene lookup returns CDR1 GTSNPN and CDR2 SVGIG (reference sequence). Between the trimmed V and J ends, which lost 4 bases and 4 bases, there was a span of 22 bases. CDR3 size: 16 residues. This CDR3 reads CAWTKLVQFESYGYTF. The CDR3 region has the DNA TGTGCCTGGACCAAACTCGTGCAGTTTGAGTCCTATGGCTACACCTTC.

V usage is TRBV25-1 and J usage is TRBJ1-1; D is unresolved. Between the trimmed V and J ends, which lost 3 bases and 1 base, there was a span of 12 bases. This CDR3 is 15 amino acids long. The germline CDR1 and CDR2 sequences are MGHDK and SYGVNS. The CDR3 nucleotides are TGTGCCAGCAGTGACTTTAACGCGGGGAACACTGAAGCTTTCTTT. Its translation: CASSDFNAGNTEAFF.

This clone was counted between two and nine times. DNA of the CDR3: TGTGCCAGCTCACCCAAGGGACTAGCTACAGATACGCAGTATTTT. Amino acid sequence: CASSPKGLATDTQYF. This chain links TRBV18 with TRBJ2-3; 9 bases line up with TRBD2. This CDR3 contains 15 residues. Trimming cost V 3 bases and J 3 bases; bases outside gene matches: 4. Looked up from germline, CDR1 is KGHSH and CDR2 is LQKENI.

The V call is TRBV2, the J call TRBJ2-7; D unresolved. The V end was cut by 4 bases, the J end by 2 bases, with 3 bases between. The germline gives CDR1 SNHLY, CDR2 FYNNEI. This CDR3 has 11 residues. CDR3 sequence: CASSGPYEQYF. The CDR3, as DNA: TGTGCCAGCAGTGGTCCCTACGAGCAGTACTTC.

The chain is built from TRBV2 and TRBJ2-4, with a possible D match to TRBD1 (6 bases). Germline-derived CDR1 and CDR2 are SNHLY and FYNNEI. Trimming cost V 6 bases and J 0 bases, with 12 bases left between them. The CDR3 runs 15 residues. The CDR3 nucleotides read TGTGCCAGCAGCGCCTGGACAGTAGCCAAAAACATTCAGTACTTC. Protein product: CASSAWTVAKNIQYF.

This chain connects TRBV11-2 to TRBJ2-5, with D perhaps being TRBD1 or TRBD2 (5 bases each). CDR3 length: 14 residues. Germline V gene lookup returns CDR1 SGHAT and CDR2 FQNNGV. Trimming removed 5 bases from V and 4 bases from J, with 14 bases in between. The CDR3 sequence is CASSPTPGRETQYF. CDR3 sequence (DNA): TGTGCCAGCAGCCCGACCCCAGGGAGAGAGACCCAGTACTTC.

This rearrangement joins TRBV30 to TRBJ1-3; D call uncertain. V gave up 5 bases and J gave up 0 bases, with 11 bases separating them. Per germline, CDR1 GTSNPN and CDR2 SVGIG (reference sequence). The CDR3 consists of 14 residues. In DNA, the CDR3 is TGTGCCTGGTTGCCGGCCAGCTCTGGAAACACCATATATTTT. This gives the protein CAWLPASSGNTIYF.

The chain links TRBV29-1 to TRBJ1-1; D call uncertain. Germline V gene data show CDR1 as SQVTM and CDR2 as ANQGSEA. Trimming removed 4 bases at V and 6 bases at J, with 12 bases between. CDR3 size: 12 residues. For the CDR3, the DNA is TGCAGCGTTGGTAATCCGGGCGCTGAAGCTTTCTTT. Translation gives CSVGNPGAEAFF. Supplemented by reference TRBV29-1 and TRBJ1-1, the full variable domain reads SAVISQKPSRDICQRGTSLTIQCQVDSQVTMMFWYRQQPGQSLTLIATANQGSEATYESGFVIDKFPISRPNLTFSTLTVSNMSPEDSSIYLCSVGNPGAEAFFGQGTRLTVV.

The chain combines TRBV29-1 with TRBJ1-5, with D hard to call. V lost 7 bases, J lost 0 bases, and 13 bases lay in between. The CDR3 is 14 amino acids. Germline-derived CDR1 and CDR2 are SQVTM and ANQGSEA. The CDR3 loop is CSALEVGSNQPQHF. Written as DNA, the CDR3 is TGCAGCGCACTCGAGGTTGGTAGCAATCAGCCCCAGCATTTT.

The chain is built from TRBV30 and TRBJ2-1; 11 positions agree with TRBD2. From germline, CDR1 is GTSNPN and CDR2 SVGIG (reference sequence). The CDR3 runs to 15 residues. With 0 bases clipped from V and 6 bases from J, the junction kept 4 bases outside the gene matches. This CDR3 reads CAWSVGTSGLNEQFF. The CDR3 DNA reads as TGTGCCTGGAGTGTAGGGACTAGCGGCCTCAATGAGCAGTTCTTC.

The V gene is TRBV5-1, the J gene TRBJ2-2; 8 bases map to TRBD1. The CDR3 contains 16 residues. Trimming at V came to 3 bases and at J to 5 bases, leaving 9 bases not matched to a gene. Germline V gives CDR1 SGHRS, CDR2 YFSETQ. The CDR3 sequence: CASSSGQGGGTGELFF. The CDR3 region has the DNA TGCGCCAGCAGCTCTGGACAGGGCGGTGGGACCGGGGAGCTGTTTTTT.

A note on this clone: Distinct nucleotide sequences in the sample also encode this CDR3. This chain joins TRBV7-3 and TRBJ1-1; weak D call: TRBD1 (6 bases). The CDR3 is 13 amino acids. The V gene lost 3 bases and the J gene lost 2 bases, with 7 bases spanning the gap. Germline values: CDR1 SGHTA, CDR2 FQGTGA. The CDR3 region is CASSLDSNTEAFF. As DNA, the CDR3 is TGTGCCAGCAGCTTGGACAGCAACACTGAAGCTTTCTTT. Supplemented by reference TRBV7-3 and TRBJ1-1, the full variable domain reads GAGVSQTPSNKVTEKGKYVELRCDPISGHTALYWYRQSLGQGPEFLIYFQGTGAADDSGLPNDRFFAVRPEGSVSTLKIQRTERGDSAVYLCASSLDSNTEAFFGQGTRLTVV.